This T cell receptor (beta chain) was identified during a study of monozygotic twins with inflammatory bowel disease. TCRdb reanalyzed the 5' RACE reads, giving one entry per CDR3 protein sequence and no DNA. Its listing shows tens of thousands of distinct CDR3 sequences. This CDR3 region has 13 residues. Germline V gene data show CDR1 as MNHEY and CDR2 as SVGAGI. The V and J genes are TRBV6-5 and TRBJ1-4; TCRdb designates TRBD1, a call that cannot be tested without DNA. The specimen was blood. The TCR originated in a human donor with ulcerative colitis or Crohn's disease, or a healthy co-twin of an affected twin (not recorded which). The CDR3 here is CASTPPGDEKLFF.